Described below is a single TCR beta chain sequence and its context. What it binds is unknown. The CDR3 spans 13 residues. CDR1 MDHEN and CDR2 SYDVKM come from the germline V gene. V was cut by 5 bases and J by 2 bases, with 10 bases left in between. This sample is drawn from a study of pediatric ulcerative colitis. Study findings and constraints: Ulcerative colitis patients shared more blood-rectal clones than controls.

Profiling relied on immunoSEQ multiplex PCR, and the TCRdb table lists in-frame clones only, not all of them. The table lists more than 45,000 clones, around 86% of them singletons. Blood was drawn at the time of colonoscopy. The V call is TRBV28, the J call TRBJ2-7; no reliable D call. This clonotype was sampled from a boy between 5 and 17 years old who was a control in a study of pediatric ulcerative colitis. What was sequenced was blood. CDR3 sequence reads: CASSPPPAYEQYF. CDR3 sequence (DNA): TGTGCCAGCAGTCCCCCTCCGGCCTACGAGCAGTACTTC.